These 4 T cell receptor beta chains were all obtained from the same sample, sequenced in a study of pediatric ulcerative colitis. Only in-frame clones appear in the TCRdb table, and some are missing; sequencing was by immunoSEQ multiplex PCR. The table has about 5,200 clones, about 88% seen once. The source material was blood. The source of these receptors is a boy younger than 18 with mild ulcerative colitis.

This chain uses TRBV9 with TRBJ1-3, with D perhaps matching TRBD1 (5 bases). CDR3 size: 15 residues. Germline V CDR1 and CDR2: SGDLS, YYNGEE. Trimming left V 3 bases short and J 6 bases short, with 16 bases between. CDR3 sequence (DNA): TGTGCCAGCAGCGCTACCGGGACCGATAAAAACACCATATATTTT. This codes for CASSATGTDKNTIYF.

The rearrangement joins TRBV5-5 to TRBJ2-4; D is perhaps TRBD2 (5 bases). This CDR3 has 16 amino acids. Trimming removed 2 bases from V and 2 bases from J, with 14 bases in between. Germline V lookup: CDR1 SGHKS, CDR2 YYEKEE (reference sequence). CDR3 residues: CASSLPGGDPKNIQYF. CDR3 nucleotides: TGTGCCAGCAGCTTACCAGGAGGAGATCCCAAAAACATTCAGTACTTC.

V usage is TRBV6-6 and J usage is TRBJ2-3; D is uncertain. With 6 bases removed from V and 2 bases from J, the gap between germline ends came to 12 bases. The CDR3 is 14 amino acids. Per germline, CDR1 MNHNY and CDR2 SVGAGI (reference sequence). The CDR3 sequence is CASSYLKNTDTQYF. CDR3 DNA sequence: TGTGCCAGCAGCTATTTAAAGAACACAGATACGCAGTATTTT.

The J gene is TRBJ2-7, the V gene TRBV5-4; 9 nucleotides match TRBD1. Looked up from germline, CDR1 is SGHNT and CDR2 is YYREEE (reference sequence). V dropped 5 bases and J dropped 4; count of bases not matched to a gene: 7. The CDR3 totals 14 residues. CDR3: CASRPGQGPYEQYF. As DNA, the CDR3 is TGTGCCAGCAGGCCGGGACAGGGACCTTACGAGCAGTACTTC.